The T cell receptor (beta chain) under discussion was sequenced for a study of blood T cell repertoires in COVID-19. Sequencing was performed with immunoSEQ multiplex PCR; in TCRdb, only in-frame clones are kept and a portion is missing. The repertoire holds roughly 170,000 clones, with 84% as singletons. J lost 0 bases, V lost 0 bases, and 2 bases had no gene match. The length of the CDR3 is 15 residues. Germline CDR1 is SGDLS and CDR2 is YYNGEE. The chain couples TRBV9 to TRBJ2-7; 8 positions match TRBD2. Sequenced: peripheral blood. The clonotype comes from a human donor in a cohort sampled during active COVID-19. The CDR3 DNA reads as TGTGCCAGCAGCGTAGCGGGGGGGAGCTCCTACGAGCAGTACTTC. It encodes CASSVAGGSSYEQYF.